This T cell receptor beta chain was profiled in a study of blood T cell repertoires in COVID-19. Repertoires were generated with immunoSEQ multiplex PCR, while TCRdb's copy carries only in-frame clones and drops some. The table has 180,000 or so clones, 88% seen once. CDR3 length: 12 residues. CDR1 is WNHNN, CDR2 SYGVQD, per germline (reference sequence). The ends lost 11 bases at V and 5 bases at J; junction bases unmatched: 4. The sample taken for sequencing was peripheral blood. The V gene is TRBV10-1, the J gene TRBJ2-3; TRBD2 agrees at 10 bases. This sequence was found in a young man with active or convalescent COVID-19. CDR3 amino acids: CAGSGRKDTQYF. CDR3 sequence (DNA): TGCGCCGGTAGCGGGAGGAAAGATACGCAGTATTTT.